Below are 25 T cell receptor beta chains sequenced from a single sample in a study of cytomegalovirus exposure and HLA in healthy donors. Primers: 60 Vbeta forward and 13 Jbeta reverse. Clones were sequenced by immunoSEQ multiplex PCR, and TCRdb holds only the in-frame ones, with some missing. The repertoire has some 140,000 clones, 65% to 85% of them found once; the top ten carry more than 0.95%. Specimen: PBMCs. Every receptor here comes from a young man in good health and CMV-seronegative.

V gene TRBV7-2 combines with J gene TRBJ1-2; 7 bases match TRBD1. CDR3 length: 17 residues. In germline, CDR1 is SGHTA, CDR2 FQGNSA. Trimming cost V 3 bases and J 4 bases; bases outside gene matches: 14. CDR3 in DNA: TGTGCCAGCAGCTTCATTAGAGCCCGGGACAGATCCTATGGCTACACCTTC. Amino acid sequence: CASSFIRARDRSYGYTF.

The table lists this clone with a count of one. This rearrangement joins TRBV7-3 to TRBJ2-2; D not resolved. The CDR3 totals 12 residues. V lost 7 bases to trimming and J lost 3 bases, with 6 bases between them. Germline V gene lookup returns CDR1 SGHTA and CDR2 FQGTGA. The CDR3 sequence: CASNRDTGELFF. CDR3 in DNA: TGTGCCAGCAACCGGGACACCGGGGAGCTGTTTTTT.

The sample holds a few counts of this clone. The chain recombines TRBV6-1 with TRBJ1-5; 7 nucleotides align to TRBD1. CDR1 is MNHNS and CDR2 is SASEGT in the germline V gene. This CDR3 has 14 residues. V shed 2 bases, J shed 12 bases, and the junction held 10 bases outside the gene matches. The CDR3 coding sequence is TGTGCCAGCAGTGAACGACAGGGCGGACAGAACCAGCATTTT. Protein: CASSERQGGQNQHF.

This clone occurred once. V and J are TRBV7-2 and TRBJ2-5; tentative D call: TRBD2 (6 bases). The DNA end favors TRBJ2-7, so the J call may be wrong. There are 14 residues in the CDR3. CDR1 is SGHTA, CDR2 FQGNSA, per germline. The CDR3 coding sequence is TGTGCCAGCAGCCCAGGGACTCGAGGGGTCGAGCAGTACTTC. It specifies CASSPGTRGVEQYF.

V is TRBV13 and J is TRBJ2-7, with 10 positions matching TRBD1. The V gene end was trimmed by 4 bases and the J gene end by 5 bases; junction bases not matched to a gene: 11. The germline V gene has CDR1 PRHDT and CDR2 FYEKMQ (reference sequence). CDR3 length: 16 amino acids. The CDR3 sequence: CASSSPGTGERDEQYF. The CDR3 DNA is TGTGCCAGCAGCTCTCCCGGGACAGGGGAGAGGGACGAGCAGTACTTC.

J is TRBJ1-1 and V is TRBV5-1, with no clear D. Germline V gene data show CDR1 as SGHRS and CDR2 as YFSETQ. V gave up 0 bases and J gave up 1 base, with 7 bases separating them. The CDR3 runs 14 residues. CDR3 sequence (DNA): TGCGCCAGCAGCTTGGGACACTCGAACACTGAAGCTTTCTTT. Translated: CASSLGHSNTEAFF.

CDR3 in amino acids: CASSEGQGFRYGYTF. The CDR3 DNA follows: TGTGCCAGCAGTGAAGGGCAGGGATTTAGGTATGGCTACACCTTC. This rearrangement joins TRBV2 to TRBJ1-2; possible D gene TRBD1, 5 bases. Trimming cost V 1 base and J 5 bases, with 14 bases left between them. Germline V gives CDR1 SNHLY, CDR2 FYNNEI. This CDR3 contains 15 residues. The variable domain in full, with the rest retrieved from reference TRBV2 and TRBJ1-2, is EPEVTQTPSHQVTQMGQEVILRCVPISNHLYFYWYRQILGQKVEFLVSFYNNEISEKSEIFDDQFSVERPDGSNFTLKIRSTKLEDSAMYFCASSEGQGFRYGYTFGSGTRLTVV.

The rearrangement uses TRBV19 and TRBJ1-1; D call uncertain. With 8 bases removed from V and 1 base from J, the gap between germline ends came to 11 bases. Germline V gene sequence: CDR1 LNHDA, CDR2 SQIVND (reference sequence). The length of the CDR3 is 13 residues. CDR3 protein: CASRQQRNTEAFF. CDR3 nucleotide sequence: TGTGCCAGTCGCCAACAGAGGAACACTGAAGCTTTCTTT.

CDR3 region: CASRSGGSYNEQFF. In nucleotides, the CDR3 is TGTGCCAGCAGGTCGGGGGGGTCCTACAATGAGCAGTTCTTC. The J gene is TRBJ2-1, the V gene TRBV6-6; 8 bases are shared with TRBD2. The CDR3 spans 14 residues. Per germline, CDR1 MNHNY and CDR2 SVGAGI (reference sequence). After removal of 6 bases from V and 1 base from J, the junction contained 2 bases not matched to a gene.

The rearrangement links TRBV9 to TRBJ2-1, with 9 bases fitting TRBD2. The CDR3 is made up of 13 amino acids. Germline V gene sequence: CDR1 SGDLS, CDR2 YYNGEE. With 5 bases clipped from V and 6 bases from J, the junction kept 3 bases outside the gene matches. CDR3 loop: CASRGSGGNEQFF. For the CDR3, the DNA is TGTGCCAGCAGGGGTAGCGGGGGCAATGAGCAGTTCTTC.

The V gene is TRBV4-3, the J gene TRBJ2-5, with D tentatively TRBD1 (5 bases). Germline V CDR1 and CDR2: LGHNA, YSLEER. This CDR3 region has 13 residues. Trimming shortened V by 0 bases and J by 3 bases, and 5 bases separated the two germline ends. This CDR3 reads CASSQDREETQYF. CDR3 nucleotide sequence: TGCGCCAGCAGCCAAGACAGGGAAGAGACCCAGTACTTC.

The chain couples TRBV25-1 to TRBJ2-7; possibly TRBD1 for D (5 bases). Germline V gene data show CDR1 as MGHDK and CDR2 as SYGVNS. V was trimmed by 4 bases and J by 6 bases, leaving 19 bases between them. This CDR3 spans 15 amino acids. The CDR3 reads CASSVQGKLVGEQYF. CDR3 sequence (DNA): TGTGCCAGCAGTGTGCAGGGAAAATTAGTCGGCGAGCAGTACTTC.

The CDR3 DNA reads TGTGCCAGCAGTTCCTACCGGAGTGACGGTGAAGCTTTCTTT. It is translated as CASSSYRSDGEAFF. The V gene is TRBV27, the J gene TRBJ1-1, with D unresolved. Germline V gene sequence: CDR1 MNHEY, CDR2 SMNVEV (reference sequence). This CDR3 spans 14 amino acids. Trimming shortened V by 4 bases and J by 7 bases, and 16 bases separated the two germline ends.

The chain couples TRBV5-1 to TRBJ2-7; 8 bases align to TRBD1. After removal of 0 bases from V and 5 bases from J, the junction contained 4 bases not matched to a gene. Germline lookup yields CDR1 SGHRS and CDR2 YFSETQ. The CDR3 spans 14 residues. The CDR3 loop is CASSLGQGAHEQYF. CDR3 bases: TGCGCCAGCAGCTTGGGCCAGGGGGCCCACGAGCAGTACTTC.

The chain employs TRBV5-4 and TRBJ1-2; a weak D match, TRBD1 (5 bases). The germline CDR1 and CDR2 sequences are SGHNT and YYREEE (reference sequence). The CDR3 consists of 13 residues. The V and J ends lost 0 bases and 6 bases respectively, with 9 bases between them. The DNA of the CDR3 is TGTGCCAGCAGCTTGGCAGGGATCGATGGCTACACCTTC. This sequence encodes CASSLAGIDGYTF.

V and J are TRBV27 and TRBJ2-1; 10 nucleotides match TRBD2. The CDR3 covers 16 residues. With 2 bases clipped from V and 9 bases from J, the junction kept 10 bases outside the gene matches. Germline values: CDR1 MNHEY, CDR2 SMNVEV (reference sequence). The CDR3, as DNA: TGTGCCAGCAGTTTAGGGCGGGGACTAGCGTTACTTGAGCAGTTCTTC. Protein sequence: CASSLGRGLALLEQFF.

CDR3 bases: TGTGCCAGCAGCCCCGATAGAGACTACGAGCAGTACTTC. This gives the protein CASSPDRDYEQYF. This chain joins TRBV5-6 and TRBJ2-7; the D is unclear. Between the trimmed V and J ends, which lost 4 bases and 3 bases, there was a span of 11 bases. CDR1 and CDR2 (germline): SGHDT, YYEEEE. This CDR3 has 13 residues.

V usage is TRBV5-1 and J usage is TRBJ2-7, with 7 nucleotides matching TRBD1. V lost 4 bases and J lost 5; bases outside the gene matches: 12. Germline CDR1 reads SGHRS; CDR2 reads YFSETQ. The CDR3 runs to 15 residues. The CDR3 is CASSTKRQGSHEQYF. The CDR3 DNA sequence: TGCGCCAGCAGCACCAAAAGACAGGGAAGCCACGAGCAGTACTTC.

The count of this clone is one. V is TRBV19 and J is TRBJ1-3; 8 nucleotides match TRBD1. J gave up 1 base and V 3 bases, and 5 bases lay outside the gene matches. The CDR3 is 16 residues long. Germline CDR1 and CDR2: LNHDA and SQIVND (reference sequence). CDR3 nucleotides: TGTGCCAGTAGTATGGGGACAGGCGTGTCTGGAAACACCATATATTTT. It yields the protein CASSMGTGVSGNTIYF.

This chain connects TRBV30 to TRBJ2-7; D gene uncertain. The germline V gene encodes CDR1 GTSNPN and CDR2 SVGIG (reference sequence). V was trimmed by 5 bases and J by 3 bases, leaving 20 bases between them. CDR3 size: 15 residues. This CDR3 reads CAWRRLTRLYYEQYF. CDR3 coding DNA: TGTGCCTGGCGTCGCCTTACCAGACTGTACTACGAGCAGTACTTC.

V usage is TRBV6-5 and J usage is TRBJ2-7, with D possibly matching TRBD1 (5 bases). V gave up 1 base and J gave up 5 bases, with 9 bases separating them. Germline V CDR1 and CDR2: MNHEY, SVGAGI. The length of the CDR3 is 13 residues. CDR3 sequence: CASSYWGTDEQYF. CDR3 nucleotides: TGTGCCAGCAGTTACTGGGGCACAGACGAGCAGTACTTC.

The chain combines TRBV6-5 with TRBJ2-2; D possibly corresponds to TRBD1 (5 bases). V lost 0 bases and J lost 9, with 11 bases in between. There are 14 residues in the CDR3. Looked up from germline, CDR1 is MNHEY and CDR2 is SVGAGI. This CDR3 is CASSYSRGHRELFF. In nucleotides, the CDR3 is TGTGCCAGCAGTTACTCTAGAGGACACCGGGAGCTGTTTTTT.

The chain employs TRBV5-8 and TRBJ2-7; 11 bases align to TRBD2. The V segment lost 6 bases and the J segment 2 bases; nucleotides outside the gene matches: 7. The germline V gene encodes CDR1 SGHTS and CDR2 YDEGEE. The CDR3 totals 15 residues. CDR3 DNA sequence: TGTGCCAGCATCCCAAGACTAGCGGGGACCTACGAGCAGTACTTC. It yields the protein CASIPRLAGTYEQYF.

The rearrangement links TRBV7-9 to TRBJ1-2, with D possibly being TRBD1 (5 bases). V was pared by 4 bases and J by 7 bases, with 19 bases between. Germline V gene sequence: CDR1 SEHNR, CDR2 FQNEAQ (reference sequence). The CDR3 loop spans 15 amino acids. The CDR3 region is CASSYTGPTVRGYTF. The DNA for the CDR3 is TGTGCCAGCAGCTATACAGGACCAACGGTTCGTGGCTACACCTTC.

The chain recombines TRBV5-1 with TRBJ1-1; 8 bases align to TRBD1. Trimming removed 3 bases from V and 4 bases from J; junction bases left unmatched: 5. The CDR3 is made up of 14 amino acids. CDR1 and CDR2 (germline): SGHRS, YFSETQ. CDR3 DNA: TGCGCCAGCAGCTCACAGGGGGTAGGCACTGAAGCTTTCTTT. This codes for CASSSQGVGTEAFF.